The present TCR beta chain was sequenced within a study of CD8 T cells in ankylosing spondylitis. Study conclusions and caveats: Disease-linked clones bore a CD8+ phenotype, appearing relatively rarely in peripheral blood.

TCRdb recomputed calls from the 5' RACE reads with MiXCR, one row per CDR3 protein. The repertoire has roughly 130,000 distinct CDR3 sequences, roughly an eighth of them found once; the top ten carry 2.5% to 3%. Germline trimming cut 5 bases from V and 5 bases from J; bases unmatched to any gene: 9. The germline V gene has CDR1 DFQATT and CDR2 SNEGSKA (reference sequence). The CDR3 runs 14 residues. Note on this clonotype: Its matching antigen is unknown.

The sequenced sample was blood, either unsorted or a sorted T cell fraction (not recorded which). The genes are TRBV20-1 and TRBJ1-2; 9 bases line up with TRBD1. The clonotype was recovered from a female donor with ankylosing spondylitis or in good health (not recorded which). The CDR3 sequence: CSAPPRDRVYGYTF. The CDR3 bases are TGCAGTGCTCCCCCCCGGGACAGGGTTTATGGCTACACCTTC.